Sequencing of this T cell receptor beta chain was carried out in a study of T cell responses to AZD1222 COVID-19 vaccine. In regard to this clone: Its antigen remains unidentified.

Findings and limits, study-wide: Spike-specific TCR breadth rose after two AZD1222 doses, and depth rose as well. Recipients of AZD1222 seropositive at baseline numbered only 5 or 6. In all cases, repertoires were sampled only after the peak T cell response.

CDR3 length equals 14 residues. J was trimmed by 4 bases and V by 4 bases; bases with no gene match: 3. Germline V gives CDR1 SNHLY, CDR2 FYNNEI. Only in-frame clones appear in the TCRdb table, and some are missing; sequencing was by immunoSEQ multiplex PCR. The sample shows about 140,000 clones, 90% of them seen only once. Sequenced here: peripheral blood, sampled on day 0 of AZD1222 vaccination. The gene calls are TRBV2 and TRBJ1-1; 10 bases are a match to TRBD1. This receptor was taken from an adult in good health. Written as DNA, the CDR3 is TGTGCCAGCAGTGGAAGGACAGGGGGCACTGAAGCTTTCTTT. Protein: CASSGRTGGTEAFF.